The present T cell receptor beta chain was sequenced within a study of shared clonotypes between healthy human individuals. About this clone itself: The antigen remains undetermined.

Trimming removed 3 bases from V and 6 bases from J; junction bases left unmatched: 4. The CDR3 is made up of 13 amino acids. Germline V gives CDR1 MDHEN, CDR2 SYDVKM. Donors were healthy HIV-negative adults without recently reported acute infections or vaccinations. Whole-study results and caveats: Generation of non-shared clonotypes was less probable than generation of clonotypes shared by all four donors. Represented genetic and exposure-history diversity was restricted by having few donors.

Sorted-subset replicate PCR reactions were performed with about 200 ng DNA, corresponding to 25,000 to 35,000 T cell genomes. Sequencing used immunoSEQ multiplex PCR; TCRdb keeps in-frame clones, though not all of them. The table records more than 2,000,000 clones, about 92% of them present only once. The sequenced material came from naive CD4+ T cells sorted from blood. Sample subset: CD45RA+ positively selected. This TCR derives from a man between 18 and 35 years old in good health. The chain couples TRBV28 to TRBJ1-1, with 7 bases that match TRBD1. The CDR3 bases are TGTGCCAGCAGTTTCGACAGGGACGCTGAAGCTTTCTTT. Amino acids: CASSFDRDAEAFF.